Below, 7 T cell receptor delta chains from the same sample are listed, as sequenced in a study of γδ T cells in repeated Plasmodium falciparum infection (dated by TCRdb to the early 2020s). Vgamma9/Vdelta2+ and Vdelta2-negative gammadelta T cell populations were flow-sorted from peripheral blood mononuclear cells for bulk TCR repertoire analysis. The method behind the library was multiplex PCR. Data came from an Illumina MiSeq. For TCRdb, the public reads were processed anew by CATT, and duplicate DNA sequences were folded into one row. The sample data list around 49,000 delta-chain clones, and approximately 1.8% of these were observed just once. The ten largest clones capture around 24% of the sample. The sequenced sample consisted of gamma-delta T cells from blood. Receptor source: a pool of human donors (malaria-infected and uninfected, not separated).

Regarding this clone: Since a far larger clone is one base different, this is likely a read error. This sample also contains other DNA sequences that code for the same CDR3. No J gene was assigned, while the V gene was called as TRDV1; the tabulated D call, TRDD3, remains unverified against the DNA. Per germline, CDR1 TSWWSYY and CDR2 QGS. The CDR3 is 20 amino acids. DNA for the CDR3: TGTGCTCTTGGGGAACTAGTCTTCTGGAACTACTGGGGGATCCCCGATAAGCTCATCTTT. Its protein is CALGELVFWNYWGIPDKLIF.

To note about this clone: The TCRdb record carries a much larger clone's protein, which differs from this DNA's translation at residue 3; a read error is the likely cause, and the protein listed here is the DNA translation. The V gene is TRDV1, the J gene TRDJ1; weak D call: TRDD3 (6 bases). The J gene is absent in TCRdb and was assigned here via DNA matching to germline. CDR1 is TSWWSYY and CDR2 is QGS in the germline V gene. The CDR3 contains 22 residues. CDR3: CAFGEALDLYWAPPRGTDKLIF. In DNA, the CDR3 is TGTGCTTTTGGGGAAGCCCTGGATTTGTACTGGGCCCCACCACGGGGTACCGATAAACTCATCTTT.

In the case of this clone: A far more abundant clone sits one base away, making this likely a read error. Other DNA sequences in the sample encode the same CDR3. The V gene is TRDV1, the J gene TRDJ1; TRDD3 aligns across 9 bases. No J gene was available from TCRdb, and it was assigned here by a germline match of the DNA. This CDR3 contains 26 residues. From germline, CDR1 is TSWWSYY and CDR2 QGS. Trimming removed 2 bases from V and 0 bases from J; junction bases left unmatched: 34. CDR3 nucleotide sequence: TGTGCTCTTGGGGAAAGATTGCCCTACTTCCCACGACGTAACTGGGGGAACTCGAGGTACACCGATAAACTCATCTTT. Its protein is CALGERLPYFPRRNWGNSRYTDKLIF.

This clone was picked up a small number of times. For this DNA, TCRdb reports the protein of a much larger clone, which diverges at residue 9, most likely from a read error; the protein presented here is translated directly from the DNA. The chain carries TRDV3 and TRDJ1; unclear D gene. No J gene was available from TCRdb, and it was assigned here by a germline match of the DNA. The length of the CDR3 is 13 residues. Germline V gene data show CDR1 as TVYSNPD and CDR2 as GDNSRS (reference sequence). CDR3 sequence (DNA): TGTGCCTTTACCGAACGCCCCACCGAGAAACTCATCTTT. Residues: CAFTERPTEKLIF.

Of note for this clone: A read error likely explains why the TCRdb protein, taken from a much larger clone, differs from this DNA's translation at residue 10; the protein shown is translated from the DNA. The chain couples TRDV3 to TRDJ1, with 12 bases fitting TRDD3. The J gene was missing in TCRdb and was found by matching the end of the DNA to germline. The CDR3 runs to 24 residues. V trimming: 1 base; J trimming: 8 bases; junction bases outside the gene matches: 38. Germline V gene sequence: CDR1 TVYSNPD, CDR2 GDNSRS (reference sequence). This CDR3 reads CAFKGGPSASIKTPVYWGIQKLIF. For the CDR3, the DNA is TGTGCCTTTAAGGGGGGACCTTCCGCCAGTATAAAAACTCCCGTATACTGGGGGATACAAAAACTCATCTTT.

A few counts support this clone. A far larger clone lies a single base away; this is likely a read error. In the same sample, other DNA sequences code for this CDR3. The J gene is TRDJ1, the V gene TRDV3; 10 bases are shared with TRDD3. In the absence of a J gene in TCRdb, the DNA was matched to germline to assign it here. CDR1 is TVYSNPD and CDR2 is GDNSRS in the germline V gene (reference sequence). The CDR3 loop spans 20 amino acids. This CDR3 is CAFSNRPYWGISPNTDKLIF. The DNA for the CDR3 is TGTGCCTTTTCCAATAGGCCGTACTGGGGGATCAGTCCCAACACTGATAAACTCATCTTT.

Regarding this clone: TCRdb shows a much larger clone's protein in place of this DNA's translation, and the two differ at residue 20, likely through a read error; the protein shown is translated from the DNA. No J gene was named, though the V gene is TRDV1; TRDD3, as called in the table, went unchecked against the DNA. The germline CDR1 and CDR2 sequences are TSWWSYY and QGS. This CDR3 contains 21 residues. CDR3 bases: TGTGCTCTTGGGGAAAAGACGTACTGGGGATACTACCCCGAGTACACCGATAAACTCACCTTT. It is translated as CALGEKTYWGYYPEYTDKLTF.